Sequencing of this T cell receptor beta chain was carried out in a study of shared clonotypes between healthy human individuals. The donors were all Caucasian adults (living in Nashville, Tennessee). TCRdb's table, derived via immunoSEQ multiplex PCR, lists solely in-frame clones and lacks some. This sample has around 120,000 clones, with less than 75% found just once. Germline V lookup: CDR1 MNHEY, CDR2 SVGAGI. The trim removed 5 bases at V and 7 bases at J, leaving 9 bases unmatched. CDR3 length: 15 residues. This chain links TRBV6-5 with TRBJ2-7, with 12 bases matching TRBD2. This TCR was sampled from a woman between 25 and 40 years old in good health. The sample consisted of memory CD8+ T cells sorted from blood. Specified subset: CD45RO+ cells pooled with CCR7-negative TemRA cells. This CDR3 is CASSRPTSGRGEQYF. The CDR3 DNA follows: TGTGCCAGCAGTCGACCGACTAGCGGGAGAGGTGAGCAGTACTTC.